This entry lists 29 T cell receptor beta chains sequenced from one sample in a study of cytomegalovirus exposure and HLA in healthy donors. PCR involved 60 Vbeta and 13 Jbeta primers. Clones were sequenced by immunoSEQ multiplex PCR, and TCRdb holds only the in-frame ones, with some missing. The sample carries 150,000 to 200,000 clones, roughly four fifths recorded once. Material for sequencing was PBMCs. The receptors were sampled from a woman aged 25-40 years in good health and CMV-seropositive.

This chain uses TRBV10-1 with TRBJ2-7; TRBD2 matches at 13 bases. Per germline, CDR1 WNHNN and CDR2 SYGVQD (reference sequence). This CDR3 comprises 24 residues. J was trimmed by 6 bases and V by 3 bases; bases with no gene match: 32. CDR3 region: CASSEGGPGRERRTSGRRRGEQYF. CDR3 nucleotide sequence: TGCGCCAGCAGTGAAGGGGGGCCGGGCAGGGAGAGGAGGACTAGCGGGAGAAGACGGGGCGAGCAGTACTTC.

This clone was seen a few times. The chain has TRBV6-1 and TRBJ2-5; TRBD2 matches 11 bases. With 7 bases clipped from V and 5 bases from J, the junction kept 9 bases outside the gene matches. CDR1 is MNHNS, CDR2 SASEGT, per germline. CDR3 length: 15 residues. The CDR3 nucleotides are TGTGCCAGCAACCCCCTAGCGGGGGGACGGGAGACCCAGTACTTC. Encoded protein: CASNPLAGGRETQYF.

The V gene is TRBV5-1, the J gene TRBJ2-1, with 13 nucleotides matching TRBD2. There are 17 residues in the CDR3. Germline assignment: CDR1 SGHRS and CDR2 YFSETQ. After removal of 0 bases from V and 6 bases from J, the junction contained 6 bases not matched to a gene. Here the CDR3 reads CASSLERGLAGSNEQFF. The CDR3 nucleotides read TGCGCCAGCAGCTTGGAAAGGGGACTAGCGGGATCCAATGAGCAGTTCTTC.

The chain joins TRBV11-2 to TRBJ1-3; D ambiguous. V was pared by 7 bases and J by 0 bases, with 10 bases between. The CDR3 contains 14 residues. Germline assignment: CDR1 SGHAT and CDR2 FQNNGV. CDR3 residues: CASNEGSSGNTIYF. The CDR3 DNA follows: TGTGCCAGCAACGAAGGGAGCTCTGGAAACACCATATATTTT.

The rearrangement joins TRBV11-2 to TRBJ2-7, with D possibly TRBD1 on 6 matching bases. The germline CDR1 and CDR2 sequences are SGHAT and FQNNGV. CDR3 length: 14 amino acids. V lost 5 bases and J 2 bases, leaving 13 bases between the germline ends. CDR3 coding DNA: TGTGCCAGCAGCCCGTACAGGGTTACCTACGAGCAGTACTTC. Encoded protein: CASSPYRVTYEQYF. Variable domain in full (rest from reference TRBV11-2 and TRBJ2-7): EAGVAQSPRYKIIEKRQSVAFWCNPISGHATLYWYQQILGQGPKLLIQFQNNGVVDDSQLPKDRFSAERLKGVDSTLKIQPAKLEDSAVYLCASSPYRVTYEQYFGPGTRLTVT.

The chain is built from TRBV19 and TRBJ2-7, with 7 bases fitting TRBD2. CDR3 length equals 16 residues. Germline CDR1 LNHDA, CDR2 SQIVND (reference sequence). Trimming took 0 bases from V and 6 from J; bases not matched to a gene: 11. The CDR3 coding sequence is TGTGCCAGTAGTATAGATCATTCCGGAGGGGAGGGCGAGCAGTACTTC. Translation: CASSIDHSGGEGEQYF.

The V and J genes are TRBV15 and TRBJ2-2; 16 positions match TRBD2. V lost 5 bases, J lost 4 bases, and 10 bases stayed unmatched. Per the germline V gene, CDR1 is LNHNV and CDR2 is YYDKDF (reference sequence). This CDR3 is 19 amino acids long. The CDR3 sequence is CATSQVPGLAGGGTGELFF. The CDR3 DNA sequence: TGTGCCACCAGCCAAGTCCCGGGACTAGCGGGAGGGGGCACCGGGGAGCTGTTTTTT.

This sequence joins TRBV30 and TRBJ2-5, with D possibly TRBD2 on 6 matching bases. Trimming left V 5 bases short and J 3 bases short, with 13 bases between. Per the germline V gene, CDR1 is GTSNPN and CDR2 is SVGIG (reference sequence). The CDR3 extends over 13 amino acids. DNA for the CDR3: TGTGCCTGGCTGGGGGGTAACGAAGAGACCCAGTACTTC. Encoded protein: CAWLGGNEETQYF.

The chain recombines TRBV7-6 with TRBJ2-7, with a possible D match to TRBD2 (7 bases). The CDR3 runs to 17 residues. Germline V gene data show CDR1 as SGHVS and CDR2 as FNYEAQ. Trimming took off 0 bases at V and 0 bases at J, with 15 bases between the two ends. CDR3 nucleotides: TGTGCCAGCAGCTTAGCGGGGGGGGCGGATAGCTCCTACGAGCAGTACTTC. Protein: CASSLAGGADSSYEQYF.

The chain is built from TRBV7-2 and TRBJ2-1, with 7 positions matching TRBD2. The trim removed 1 base at V and 0 bases at J, leaving 12 bases unmatched. CDR3 length: 19 residues. Germline V gene data show CDR1 as SGHTA and CDR2 as FQGNSA. The CDR3 nucleotides are TGTGCCAGCAGCTTAGTGGGGCCCACTGCTAGCGGCTCCTACAATGAGCAGTTCTTC. Translation gives CASSLVGPTASGSYNEQFF.

The V gene is TRBV2, the J gene TRBJ2-7, with TRBD1 matching 8 bases. CDR3 length: 15 amino acids. Trimming at V came to 5 bases and at J to 1 base, leaving 7 bases not matched to a gene. Germline V CDR1 and CDR2: SNHLY, FYNNEI. CDR3 sequence: CASSWTGKSSYEQYF. CDR3 nucleotide sequence: TGTGCCAGCAGTTGGACAGGGAAGAGTTCCTACGAGCAGTACTTC.

V is TRBV6-5 and J is TRBJ2-1; possibly TRBD1 for D (5 bases). The V end was cut by 2 bases, the J end by 6 bases, with 14 bases between. CDR1 is MNHEY and CDR2 is SVGAGI in the germline V gene. The CDR3 has 15 residues. CDR3 sequence: CASSYTLRRGNEQFF. The CDR3, as DNA: TGTGCCAGCAGTTACACTCTTAGAAGGGGCAATGAGCAGTTCTTC.

The rearrangement uses TRBV7-9 and TRBJ1-3; 7 bases match TRBD1. Trimming at V came to 5 bases and at J to 8 bases, leaving 12 bases not matched to a gene. CDR3 length: 15 residues. Germline V lookup: CDR1 SEHNR, CDR2 FQNEAQ (reference sequence). The CDR3, as DNA: TGTGCCAGCAGCAGGAGAGGACAGGATGAGGACACCATATATTTT. This encodes CASSRRGQDEDTIYF. Full variable domain (missing parts from reference TRBV7-9 and TRBJ1-3): DTGVSQNPRHKITKRGQNVTFRCDPISEHNRLYWYRQTLGQGPEFLTYFQNEAQLEKSRLLSDRFSAERPKGSFSTLEIQRTEQGDSAMYLCASSRRGQDEDTIYFGEGSWLTVV.

This clone was found once. The J gene is TRBJ2-2, the V gene TRBV4-3; D gene ambiguous. Germline V lookup: CDR1 LGHNA, CDR2 YSLEER. The CDR3 contains 16 residues. The ends were cut back, 4 bases at V and 0 bases at J, with 12 bases in the middle. CDR3 protein: CASSPWLETNTGELFF. The CDR3 nucleotides are TGCGCCAGCAGCCCTTGGCTAGAGACGAACACCGGGGAGCTGTTTTTT.

V usage is TRBV7-2 and J usage is TRBJ2-3; 9 bases fit TRBD1. With 5 bases clipped from V and 1 base from J, the junction kept 7 bases outside the gene matches. The CDR3 is 16 residues long. Germline assignment: CDR1 SGHTA and CDR2 FQGNSA. CDR3 amino acids: CASSIRDRAGTDTQYF. The CDR3 DNA follows: TGTGCCAGCAGCATCCGGGACAGGGCTGGCACAGATACGCAGTATTTT.

The V gene is TRBV15, the J gene TRBJ1-2; D remains unclear. Germline assignment: CDR1 LNHNV and CDR2 YYDKDF (reference sequence). Trimming took 3 bases from V and 3 from J, leaving 17 bases between them. This CDR3 has 16 residues. CDR3 amino acids: CATSSPYGRRDYGYTF. CDR3 coding DNA: TGTGCCACCAGCAGTCCCTATGGCAGGCGAGACTATGGCTACACCTTC.

V gene TRBV7-9 combines with J gene TRBJ2-7; 7 bases line up with TRBD1. The CDR3 has 13 amino acids. Germline-derived CDR1 and CDR2 are SEHNR and FQNEAQ (reference sequence). The ends lost 0 bases at V and 9 bases at J; junction bases unmatched: 5. CDR3 DNA sequence: TGTGCCAGCAGCTTAGCGGAAGGGGGCGGGCAGTACTTC. Its protein is CASSLAEGGGQYF. The variable domain in full, with the rest retrieved from reference TRBV7-9 and TRBJ2-7, is DTGVSQNPRHKITKRGQNVTFRCDPISEHNRLYWYRQTLGQGPEFLTYFQNEAQLEKSRLLSDRFSAERPKGSFSTLEIQRTEQGDSAMYLCASSLAEGGGQYFGPGTRLTVT.

The genes are TRBV6-5 and TRBJ1-1; maybe TRBD1 (5 bases). Between the trimmed V and J ends, which lost 6 bases and 1 base, there was a span of 12 bases. This CDR3 spans 14 amino acids. Germline loops: CDR1 MNHEY, CDR2 SVGAGI. CDR3 sequence reads: CASSSQGRNTEAFF. DNA for the CDR3: TGTGCCAGCAGCTCTCAGGGAAGGAACACTGAAGCTTTCTTT.

The J gene is TRBJ2-3, the V gene TRBV2, with D perhaps TRBD2 (6 bases). CDR1 and CDR2 from the germline V gene are SNHLY and FYNNEI. Trimming removed 2 bases from V and 3 bases from J, with 15 bases in between. The length of the CDR3 is 16 residues. CDR3 in DNA: TGTGCCAGCAGTGAAATGGGGGGAATGGGTACAGATACGCAGTATTTT. This sequence encodes CASSEMGGMGTDTQYF.

The rearrangement joins TRBV9 to TRBJ2-7; 7 nucleotides match TRBD1. The germline gives CDR1 SGDLS, CDR2 YYNGEE. The CDR3 has 14 residues. Unmatched junction bases numbered 5, after V lost 2 bases and J lost 3 bases. CDR3 protein: CASSVLDRDYEQYF. The CDR3 DNA reads TGTGCCAGCAGCGTTCTCGACAGGGACTACGAGCAGTACTTC.

J is TRBJ1-4 and V is TRBV4-3, with D possibly TRBD1 on 5 matching bases. The CDR3 has 15 residues. Looked up from germline, CDR1 is LGHNA and CDR2 is YSLEER. V was pared by 4 bases and J by 1 base, with 10 bases between. The CDR3 coding sequence is TGCGCCAGCAGCCCTGGGGGGTTAACTAATGAAAAACTGTTTTTT. It specifies CASSPGGLTNEKLFF.

V gene TRBV27 combines with J gene TRBJ1-5; TRBD1 matches 10 bases. CDR1 and CDR2 from the germline V gene are MNHEY and SMNVEV (reference sequence). The CDR3 has 14 amino acids. Trimming removed 2 bases from V and 7 bases from J; junction bases left unmatched: 2. CDR3 DNA sequence: TGTGCCAGCAGTTTAGGGACAGGGGCCCAGCCCCAGCATTTT. This translates into CASSLGTGAQPQHF.

This chain uses TRBV6-5 with TRBJ2-5; 10 nucleotides match TRBD1. The J call may be wrong; the DNA end is better matched by TRBJ2-7. The CDR3 sequence is 15 residues long. Germline lookup yields CDR1 MNHEY and CDR2 SVGAGI. The CDR3 sequence: CASSYLGQGKDEQYF. In DNA form, the CDR3 reads TGTGCCAGCAGTTACCTGGGACAGGGGAAAGACGAGCAGTACTTC.

The chain combines TRBV7-2 with TRBJ2-1; TRBD2 matches at 8 bases. CDR3 size: 16 residues. V was clipped by 5 bases and J by 3 bases; unmatched bases: 9. The germline V gene has CDR1 SGHTA and CDR2 FQGNSA. The CDR3 coding sequence is TGTGCCAGCAGCGGCGGTAGCGGGACTTACTACAATGAGCAGTTCTTC. Its translation: CASSGGSGTYYNEQFF.

This clone was detected a few times. The chain is built from TRBV5-1 and TRBJ1-4, with TRBD1 identical over 8 bases. J was trimmed by 8 bases and V by 6 bases; bases with no gene match: 15. Germline CDR1 and CDR2: SGHRS and YFSETQ. The CDR3 is 16 residues long. The CDR3 sequence: CASTTGAQGIGEKLFF. The DNA for the CDR3 is TGCGCCAGCACGACAGGGGCGCAGGGGATTGGAGAAAAACTGTTTTTT.

The CDR3, as DNA: TGTGCCTGGAGTGGAAGGGACAGTAGCAATCAGCCCCAGCATTTT. Translating it yields CAWSGRDSSNQPQHF. The J gene is TRBJ1-5, the V gene TRBV30; 7 nucleotides match TRBD1. Germline CDR1 reads GTSNPN; CDR2 reads SVGIG (reference sequence). With 1 base clipped from V and 0 bases from J, the junction kept 3 bases outside the gene matches. This CDR3 has 15 amino acids.

J is TRBJ1-3 and V is TRBV6-6, with D perhaps TRBD1 (6 bases). The CDR3 is made up of 14 amino acids. Germline values: CDR1 MNHNY, CDR2 SVGAGI (reference sequence). The V and J ends lost 4 bases and 7 bases respectively, with 14 bases between them. This CDR3 reads CASSSNREGNTIYF. DNA of the CDR3: TGTGCCAGCAGTTCAAACAGGGAGGGGAACACCATATATTTT.

The CDR3 DNA is TGCAGCGTTGACCAGGTCGGTATGGGGCAAGAGCAGTTCTTC. Protein sequence: CSVDQVGMGQEQFF. The chain is built from TRBV29-1 and TRBJ2-1, with a tentative D call TRBD1 (5 bases). Germline-derived CDR1 and CDR2 are SQVTM and ANQGSEA. CDR3 length equals 14 residues. The V end lost 3 bases, the J end lost 10 bases, and 19 bases lay between the germline ends.

The V call is TRBV19, the J call TRBJ2-7, with 10 positions matching TRBD2. Germline values: CDR1 LNHDA, CDR2 SQIVND (reference sequence). With V trimmed by 8 bases and J by 7 bases, 17 bases remained unmatched. There are 16 residues in the CDR3. CDR3 amino acids: CASPTLALAGKGEQYF. CDR3 nucleotides: TGTGCCAGTCCTACCCTTGCACTAGCGGGGAAAGGGGAGCAGTACTTC.